The 26 T cell receptor beta chains below come from one sample, sequenced in a study of control samples from healthy donors and cancer patients. TCRdb keeps only in-frame clones here, not all; method: immunoSEQ multiplex PCR. The sample yields 130,000 to 150,000 clones, 93% seen once. Sequenced input: blood. The receptors were sampled from a young man in good health.

V gene TRBV4-3 combines with J gene TRBJ2-1; D may match TRBD1 or TRBD2 (5 bases each). The germline V and J ends were trimmed by 4 bases and 9 bases, with 19 bases remaining between them. The germline V gene encodes CDR1 LGHNA and CDR2 YSLEER. The CDR3 sequence is 15 residues long. In nucleotides, the CDR3 is TGCGCCAGCAGCCTCTACCCGGGACCACTAGGTGAGCAGTTCTTC. Translated: CASSLYPGPLGEQFF.

This clone has only one observation. This chain joins TRBV5-4 and TRBJ2-5, with unresolved D. The CDR3 is 12 residues long. The germline V gene has CDR1 SGHNT and CDR2 YYREEE (reference sequence). Deletions cut 2 bases from V and 5 bases from J, with 7 bases between. CDR3 nucleotides: TGTGCCAGCAGCTTAGCGCAGGAGACCCAGTACTTC. This codes for CASSLAQETQYF.

Only one count was recorded for this clone. The V gene is TRBV2, the J gene TRBJ2-7; D is uncertain. Germline V CDR1 and CDR2: SNHLY, FYNNEI. The V and J ends lost 3 bases and 3 bases respectively, with 18 bases between them. CDR3 length: 16 amino acids. The CDR3 nucleotides are TGTGCCAGCAGTGACTTCCGGGTCCCTTTGTACTACGAGCAGTACTTC. As protein: CASSDFRVPLYYEQYF.

The V call is TRBV27, the J call TRBJ1-2; D is perhaps TRBD1 (5 bases). The V gene lost 2 bases and the J gene lost 0 bases, with 10 bases spanning the gap. Germline CDR1 and CDR2: MNHEY and SMNVEV (reference sequence). There are 15 residues in the CDR3. The CDR3 loop is CASSLTDRANYGYTF. The CDR3 region has the DNA TGTGCCAGCAGTTTAACAGACAGAGCTAACTATGGCTACACCTTC.

V gene TRBV19 combines with J gene TRBJ1-4; no clear D. Germline V CDR1 and CDR2: LNHDA, SQIVND (reference sequence). V was shortened by 4 bases and J by 2 bases, with 14 bases between the two germline ends. CDR3 length equals 16 residues. CDR3 region: CASSNLLGRTNEKLFF. The DNA of the CDR3 is TGTGCCAGTAGTAACCTCCTCGGAAGGACTAATGAAAAACTGTTTTTT.

V is TRBV24-1 and J is TRBJ2-2; D not resolved. This CDR3 comprises 16 residues. Looked up from germline, CDR1 is KGHDR and CDR2 is SFDVKD. Trimming left V 3 bases short and J 2 bases short, with 12 bases between. The CDR3: CATSDRLVDNTGELFF. For the CDR3, the DNA is TGTGCCACCAGTGATCGCCTGGTCGATAACACCGGGGAGCTGTTTTTT.

The chain uses TRBV7-8 and TRBJ1-1, with a weak D call TRBD1 (6 bases). The CDR3 covers 15 residues. The V gene's germline CDR1 is SGHVS and CDR2 FQNEAQ. V gave up 4 bases and J gave up 11 bases, with 23 bases separating them. The CDR3 spells CASSSLRLGGAGAFF. The CDR3 DNA follows: TGTGCCAGCAGCTCCCTCCGCTTGGGGGGCGCCGGGGCTTTCTTT.

The chain recombines TRBV11-2 with TRBJ2-7; 11 nucleotides match TRBD2. Germline V lookup: CDR1 SGHAT, CDR2 FQNNGV. Trimming removed 5 bases from V and 2 bases from J; junction bases left unmatched: 8. The CDR3 sequence is 16 residues long. For the CDR3, the DNA is TGTGCCAGCAGCCCGCCCGGGACTAGCGGCACCTACGAGCAGTACTTC. Translating it yields CASSPPGTSGTYEQYF.

The chain is built from TRBV5-1 and TRBJ2-7; perhaps TRBD1 as D (6 bases). Trimming took 4 bases from V and 3 from J, leaving 17 bases between them. Germline CDR1 SGHRS, CDR2 YFSETQ. This CDR3 spans 15 amino acids. CDR3 DNA: TGCGCCAGCAGCCAAGAACAGGGCGAGATCTACGAGCAGTACTTC. Translated: CASSQEQGEIYEQYF.

J is TRBJ1-4 and V is TRBV5-5; the D is unclear. This CDR3 region has 17 residues. V was cut by 0 bases and J by 0 bases, with 12 bases left in between. Germline-derived CDR1 and CDR2 are SGHKS and YYEKEE (reference sequence). As DNA, the CDR3 is TGTGCCAGCAGCTTGGAGGGCAGCCCTGCAACTAATGAAAAACTGTTTTTT. The encoded protein is CASSLEGSPATNEKLFF.

This clone has more than one count but fewer than ten. V usage is TRBV5-6 and J usage is TRBJ1-2, with unresolved D. CDR1 is SGHDT and CDR2 is YYEEEE in the germline V gene. Trimming pared 4 bases from V and 3 bases from J, leaving 16 bases between. The CDR3 loop spans 15 amino acids. In nucleotides, the CDR3 is TGTGCCAGCAGCCCAAATGCGGGGAATGACTATGGCTACACCTTC. Its translation is CASSPNAGNDYGYTF. The full variable domain, with the rest looked up from reference TRBV5-6 and TRBJ1-2, is DAGVTQSPTHLIKTRGQQVTLRCSPKSGHDTVSWYQQALGQGPQFIFQYYEEEERQRGNFPDRFSGHQFPNYSSELNVNALLLGDSALYLCASSPNAGNDYGYTFGSGTRLTVV.

V gene TRBV6-1 combines with J gene TRBJ2-7; 10 positions match TRBD1. The V gene's germline CDR1 is MNHNS and CDR2 SASEGT. Trimming cost V 4 bases and J 7 bases; bases outside gene matches: 16. The CDR3 is 17 residues long. This CDR3 is CASSARKPGQGPGEQYF. CDR3 DNA: TGTGCCAGCAGTGCTAGGAAACCGGGACAGGGGCCCGGTGAGCAGTACTTC.

The V and J genes are TRBV4-3 and TRBJ1-3, with D unresolved. The ends were cut back, 0 bases at V and 4 bases at J, with 4 bases in the middle. This CDR3 is built from 13 residues. CDR1 LGHNA and CDR2 YSLEER come from the germline V gene. The CDR3 region has the DNA TGCGCCAGCAGCCAAGATCTGGGAAACACCATATATTTT. It codes for CASSQDLGNTIYF.

This chain links TRBV10-2 with TRBJ2-1; D uncertain. Germline CDR1 reads WSHSY; CDR2 reads SAAADI. CDR3 size: 13 residues. Trimming removed 8 bases at V and 8 bases at J, with 16 bases between. The CDR3 sequence is CASCPGSPDEQFF. CDR3 DNA: TGCGCCAGCTGTCCTGGGTCTCCCGATGAGCAGTTCTTC.

V gene TRBV4-1 combines with J gene TRBJ1-1; D remains ambiguous. CDR1 is MGHRA and CDR2 is YSYEKL in the germline V gene. Trimming cost V 3 bases and J 2 bases, with 4 bases left between them. The CDR3 extends over 12 amino acids. The CDR3 spells CASSQSNTEAFF. DNA for the CDR3: TGCGCCAGCAGCCAGTCTAACACTGAAGCTTTCTTT.

The rearrangement joins TRBV7-6 to TRBJ2-3; 11 nucleotides align to TRBD1. The J segment lost 9 bases and the V segment lost 1 base, leaving 6 bases of the junction unmatched. Germline V CDR1 and CDR2: SGHVS, FNYEAQ. The CDR3 totals 15 residues. CDR3 residues: CASSLDGQGAGTQYF. CDR3 DNA sequence: TGTGCCAGCAGCTTAGACGGACAGGGGGCCGGGACGCAGTATTTT.

The chain is built from TRBV11-1 and TRBJ1-1, with 7 bases identical to TRBD1. The germline gives CDR1 SGHAT, CDR2 FQDESV (reference sequence). The CDR3 covers 13 residues. V shed 5 bases, J shed 10 bases, and the junction held 10 bases outside the gene matches. CDR3 sequence (DNA): TGTGCCAGCAGCAGAATCTCATCAGGGGGAGCTTTCTTT. This sequence encodes CASSRISSGGAFF. Supplemented by reference TRBV11-1 and TRBJ1-1, the full variable domain reads EAEVAQSPRYKITEKSQAVAFWCDPISGHATLYWYRQILGQGPELLVQFQDESVVDDSQLPKDRFSAERLKGVDSTLKIQPAELGDSAMYLCASSRISSGGAFFGQGTRLTVV.

This chain joins TRBV10-3 and TRBJ1-3; no clear D. Germline V gene lookup returns CDR1 ENHRY and CDR2 SYGVKD. V gave up 10 bases and J gave up 0 bases, with 13 bases separating them. The CDR3 has 14 residues. The CDR3 here is CASSGSSSGNTIYF. The DNA for the CDR3 is TGTGCCAGCTCCGGATCCAGCTCTGGAAACACCATATATTTT.

This chain connects TRBV28 to TRBJ2-5; TRBD1 agrees at 12 bases. The ends lost 6 bases at V and 4 bases at J; junction bases unmatched: 6. The CDR3 runs to 15 residues. Germline loops: CDR1 MDHEN, CDR2 SYDVKM. CDR3 region: CASSRDRGQLETQYF. CDR3 in DNA: TGTGCCAGCAGCCGGGACAGGGGGCAACTAGAGACCCAGTACTTC. Full variable domain (missing parts from reference TRBV28 and TRBJ2-5): DVKVTQSSRYLVKRTGEKVFLECVQDMDHENMFWYRQDPGLGLRLIYFSYDVKMKEKGDIPEGYSVSREKKERFSLILESASTNQTSMYLCASSRDRGQLETQYFGPGTRLLVL.

The CDR3 nucleotides read TGTGCCAGCAGCTTAGACAGCAACACTGAAGCTTTCTTT. It encodes CASSLDSNTEAFF. The chain couples TRBV7-8 to TRBJ1-1; unclear D gene. This CDR3 contains 13 residues. Per germline, CDR1 SGHVS and CDR2 FQNEAQ. The germline V and J ends were trimmed by 1 base and 2 bases, with 5 bases remaining between them.

J is TRBJ2-7 and V is TRBV7-3, with TRBD2 matching over 10 bases. The CDR3 totals 14 residues. Germline V gives CDR1 SGHTA, CDR2 FQGTGA. V dropped 7 bases and J dropped 5; count of bases not matched to a gene: 8. CDR3 in DNA: TGTGCCAGCACCCCTAGCGGGAGTTTGAACGAGCAGTACTTC. Translated: CASTPSGSLNEQYF.

The V and J genes are TRBV9 and TRBJ2-3; the match to TRBD2 covers 7 bases. CDR3 length: 15 amino acids. Per germline, CDR1 SGDLS and CDR2 YYNGEE. J was trimmed by 6 bases and V by 0 bases; bases with no gene match: 7. The CDR3 DNA reads as TGTGCCAGCAGCGTAGACGGGAGGACCCTGGATACGCAGTATTTT. Amino acids: CASSVDGRTLDTQYF.

V and J are TRBV7-2 and TRBJ1-5, with D possibly TRBD1 on 6 matching bases. V gave up 0 bases and J gave up 10 bases, with 19 bases separating them. Per the germline V gene, CDR1 is SGHTA and CDR2 is FQGNSA. The CDR3 sequence is 16 residues long. CDR3: CASSLAGGTPVNPQHF. The CDR3 bases are TGTGCCAGCAGCTTAGCGGGGGGGACACCCGTTAATCCCCAGCATTTT.

The V call is TRBV27, the J call TRBJ2-7, with D uncertain. The CDR3 is made up of 13 amino acids. CDR1 is MNHEY, CDR2 SMNVEV, per germline (reference sequence). V was trimmed by 5 bases and J by 4 bases, leaving 12 bases between them. This chain's CDR3 is CASSPLGDYEQYF. The CDR3 DNA follows: TGTGCCAGCAGTCCCCTAGGAGATTACGAGCAGTACTTC.

V is TRBV13 and J is TRBJ2-7, with D hard to call. Germline V gene data show CDR1 as PRHDT and CDR2 as FYEKMQ (reference sequence). This CDR3 is 13 amino acids long. Deletions cut 0 bases from V and 0 bases from J, with 3 bases between. Written as DNA, the CDR3 is TGTGCCAGCAGCTTAGGCCTCTCCTACGAGCAGTACTTC. Translation gives CASSLGLSYEQYF.

The chain has TRBV5-1 and TRBJ2-3; 9 bases match TRBD1. Per germline, CDR1 SGHRS and CDR2 YFSETQ. CDR3 length equals 15 residues. Trimming cost V 5 bases and J 4 bases; bases outside gene matches: 8. The CDR3 reads CASRSWDRDPDTQYF. In DNA form, the CDR3 reads TGCGCCAGCAGATCTTGGGACAGGGATCCAGATACGCAGTATTTT. Full variable domain (rest looked up from reference TRBV5-1 and TRBJ2-3): KAGVTQTPRYLIKTRGQQVTLSCSPISGHRSVSWYQQTPGQGLQFLFEYFSETQRNKGNFPGRFSGRQFSNSRSEMNVSTLELGDSALYLCASRSWDRDPDTQYFGPGTRLTVL.